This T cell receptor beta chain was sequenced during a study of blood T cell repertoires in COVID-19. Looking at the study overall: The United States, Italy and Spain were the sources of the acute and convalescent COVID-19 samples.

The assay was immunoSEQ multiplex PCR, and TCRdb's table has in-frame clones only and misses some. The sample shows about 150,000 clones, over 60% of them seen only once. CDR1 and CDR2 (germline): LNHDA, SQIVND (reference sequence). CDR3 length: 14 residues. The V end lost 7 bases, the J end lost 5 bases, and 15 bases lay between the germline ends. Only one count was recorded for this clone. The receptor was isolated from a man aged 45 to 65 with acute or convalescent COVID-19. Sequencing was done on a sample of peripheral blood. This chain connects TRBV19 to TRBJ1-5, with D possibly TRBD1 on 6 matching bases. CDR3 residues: CASNRRGADQPQHF. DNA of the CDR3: TGTGCCAGTAACCGGCGGGGGGCGGATCAGCCCCAGCATTTT.